What follows are 26 T cell receptor beta chains derived from one specimen sequenced in a study of T cells in Graves' hyperthyroidism and ophthalmopathy. TCR beta CDR3 regions were amplified from RNA transcripts. HTBI primers were the set used in a first-round RT-PCR of the TCR CDR3. Each CDR3 protein is one row after TCRdb ran MiXCR on the multiplex PCR reads. The sample has 400,000 to 550,000 distinct CDR3 sequences, approximately 15% seen once. The sample taken for sequencing was blood. Receptors were obtained from a woman younger than 35 with Graves' hyperthyroidism.

This clonotype has at least ten counts. V gene TRBV27 combines with J gene TRBJ2-7; TRBD1 matches 8 bases. This CDR3 is 15 amino acids long. The V segment lost 5 bases and the J segment 3 bases; nucleotides outside the gene matches: 9. Germline V lookup: CDR1 MNHEY, CDR2 SMNVEV (reference sequence). In nucleotides, the CDR3 is TGTGCCAGCAGTGACAGGGGAGGATCAGGCTACGAGCAGTACTTC. Its protein product is CASSDRGGSGYEQYF.

This clonotype was detected ten times or more. The chain is built from TRBV19 and TRBJ2-2; D perhaps matches TRBD1 (6 bases). V shed 7 bases and J shed 4 bases, with 19 bases lying between them. CDR3 size: 16 residues. Germline CDR1 and CDR2: LNHDA and SQIVND (reference sequence). The CDR3 region has the DNA TGTGCCAGTATCCCCGACAGGAGTCTGTCCACCGGGGAGCTGTTTTTT. Encoded protein: CASIPDRSLSTGELFF.

This clonotype was counted a few times. This may be a read error: a much more frequent sequence differs by one nucleotide. The chain has TRBV20-1 and TRBJ2-5; 13 bases map to TRBD2. The V gene's germline CDR1 is DFQATT and CDR2 SNEGSKA (reference sequence). Losses at the gene ends were 5 bases for V and 2 bases for J; bases not matched to a gene: 5. The CDR3 runs 15 residues. The CDR3 bases are TGCAGTGCTGCAGGGGGACTAGCGGGACAAGAGACCCAGTACTTC. Encoded protein: CSAAGGLAGQETQYF.

This clonotype came up many times. The J gene is TRBJ2-1, the V gene TRBV20-1, with 8 bases lining up with TRBD2. This CDR3 has 13 residues. The germline V gene has CDR1 DFQATT and CDR2 SNEGSKA (reference sequence). Unmatched junction bases numbered 6, after V lost 3 bases and J lost 8 bases. CDR3 sequence reads: CSARGGRNDEQFF. CDR3 coding DNA: TGCAGTGCTAGGGGCGGGAGGAATGATGAGCAGTTCTTC.

This clonotype was seen many times. The CDR3, as DNA: TGTGCCAGCACTGCCGCCGGGGCGAACACCGGGGAGCTGTTTTTT. This codes for CASTAAGANTGELFF. The chain employs TRBV12-3 or TRBV12-4 and TRBJ2-2, with D perhaps TRBD2 (5 bases). The V and J ends lost 7 bases and 0 bases respectively, with 12 bases between them. This CDR3 region has 15 residues.

This clonotype was counted at least ten times. The rearrangement uses TRBV6-1 and TRBJ2-7; TRBD2 is a possible D gene (6 bases). The CDR3 sequence is 15 residues long. The V and J ends lost 1 base and 2 bases respectively, with 12 bases between them. From germline, CDR1 is MNHNS and CDR2 SASEGT. CDR3 loop: CASSEVGLGPYEQYF. CDR3 DNA: TGTGCCAGCAGTGAAGTGGGACTGGGTCCCTACGAGCAGTACTTC.

The table lists this clonotype with many counts. V and J are TRBV24-1 and TRBJ1-5; TRBD1 might be the D (5 bases). In germline, CDR1 is KGHDR, CDR2 SFDVKD. The CDR3 consists of 13 residues. V shed 9 bases and J shed 7 bases, with 15 bases lying between them. The CDR3 loop is CATEEGFGQPQHF. The CDR3 nucleotides are TGTGCCACCGAGGAGGGGTTCGGCCAGCCCCAGCATTTT.

This clonotype has ten or more counts. This chain connects TRBV2 to TRBJ2-4; TRBD2 aligns across 13 bases. The V gene's germline CDR1 is SNHLY and CDR2 FYNNEI. The CDR3 has 14 residues. J lost 7 bases, V lost 6 bases, and 3 bases had no gene match. Here the CDR3 DNA reads TGTGCCAGCAGAGGACTAGCGGGAGCGAACATTCAGTACTTC. Translated, it gives CASRGLAGANIQYF. Full variable domain (remainder filled in from reference TRBV2 and TRBJ2-4): EPEVTQTPSHQVTQMGQEVILRCVPISNHLYFYWYRQILGQKVEFLVSFYNNEISEKSEIFDDQFSVERPDGSNFTLKIRSTKLEDSAMYFCASRGLAGANIQYFGAGTRLSVL.

This clonotype has ten or more counts. The chain is built from TRBV7-8 and TRBJ1-4; no reliable D call. Germline loops: CDR1 SGHVS, CDR2 FQNEAQ. V shed 1 base and J shed 8 bases, with 14 bases lying between them. There are 15 residues in the CDR3. The CDR3 loop is CASSLGEMAREKLFF. DNA for the CDR3: TGTGCCAGCAGCTTAGGGGAGATGGCGCGGGAAAAACTGTTTTTT.

This clonotype was found many times. The chain recombines TRBV12-3 or TRBV12-4 with TRBJ1-1, with D possibly matching TRBD1 (6 bases). V lost 3 bases to trimming and J lost 2 bases, with 13 bases between them. The CDR3 is 15 amino acids. The CDR3 here is CASSFRLGTNTEAFF. As DNA, the CDR3 is TGTGCCAGCAGTTTCCGCTTGGGGACAAACACTGAAGCTTTCTTT.

Comment on this clonotype: A much larger clone lies a single base off, so this may be a read error. The chain has TRBV7-9 and TRBJ1-4; no definite D call. The germline CDR1 and CDR2 sequences are SEHNR and FQNEAQ (reference sequence). Trimming stripped 6 bases from V and 8 bases from J, with 10 bases between. This CDR3 contains 12 residues. CDR3 protein: CASRGVGEKLFF. CDR3 in DNA: TGTGCCAGCAGAGGCGTAGGGGAAAAACTGTTTTTT.

The chain is built from TRBV20-1 and TRBJ1-2; 9 bases line up with TRBD1. The germline V gene encodes CDR1 DFQATT and CDR2 SNEGSKA (reference sequence). This CDR3 contains 14 residues. V shed 2 bases and J 7 bases; nucleotides not matched to a gene: 8. This CDR3 reads CSARSLQGAGGYTF. The CDR3 DNA reads TGCAGTGCTAGATCCTTACAGGGGGCGGGTGGCTACACCTTC.

In this sample, this clonotype turned up once. This may stem from a read error, because a much larger clone lies one nucleotide away. The CDR3 spells CASSPTGAGDGYTF. In DNA, the CDR3 is TGTGCCAGCTCACCTACCGGGGCAGGGGATGGCTACACCTTC. The chain employs TRBV18 and TRBJ1-2, with D perhaps TRBD1 (6 bases). Per the germline V gene, CDR1 is KGHSH and CDR2 is LQKENI. The CDR3 has 14 amino acids. Deletions cut 3 bases from V and 6 bases from J, with 14 bases between.

The rearrangement uses TRBV25-1 and TRBJ1-1; D uncertain. The CDR3 length is 12 residues. The germline V gene encodes CDR1 MGHDK and CDR2 SYGVNS. V was clipped by 4 bases and J by 7 bases, with 10 bases between them. The CDR3 nucleotides are TGTGCCAGCAGTGTGGGAGGCATTGAAGCTTTCTTT. This gives the protein CASSVGGIEAFF. The full variable domain, rest sourced from reference TRBV25-1 and TRBJ1-1, is EADIYQTPRYLVIGTGKKITLECSQTMGHDKMYWYQQDPGMELHLIHYSYGVNSTEKGDLSSESTVSRIRTEHFPLTLESARPSHTSQYLCASSVGGIEAFFGQGTRLTVV.

In this sample, this clonotype turned up many times. One junction end disagrees with the germline gene, perhaps due to a read error. The chain is built from TRBV5-1 and TRBJ2-1, with 9 bases fitting TRBD2. Germline assignment: CDR1 SGHRS and CDR2 YFSETQ. This CDR3 has 15 residues. The CDR3 is CASSLAGSSYNEQFF. The CDR3 region has the DNA TGTGCCAGCAGCCTAGCGGGGAGCTCCTACAATGAGCAGTTCTTC.

In this sample, this clonotype turned up many times. V gene TRBV9 combines with J gene TRBJ1-2; D gene ambiguous. CDR1 is SGDLS, CDR2 YYNGEE, per germline. This CDR3 spans 17 amino acids. Trimming removed 0 bases at V and 2 bases at J, with 17 bases between. CDR3 nucleotide sequence: TGTGCCAGCAGCGTAGGTGGAGGGCACCCTTGGAACTATGGCTACACCTTC. Amino acid sequence: CASSVGGGHPWNYGYTF.

This clonotype occurred many times. V usage is TRBV6-1 and J usage is TRBJ1-4; a possible D gene is TRBD1 (6 bases). V shed 5 bases and J shed 7 bases, with 14 bases lying between them. Per the germline V gene, CDR1 is MNHNS and CDR2 is SASEGT. This CDR3 spans 14 amino acids. The CDR3 loop is CASSQPGQIEKLFF. In DNA form, the CDR3 reads TGTGCCAGCAGTCAGCCGGGACAAATTGAAAAACTGTTTTTT.

A few counts support this clonotype. V gene TRBV18 combines with J gene TRBJ2-5; the match to TRBD2 covers 12 bases. After removal of 2 bases from V and 5 bases from J, the junction contained 3 bases not matched to a gene. The CDR3 totals 15 residues. CDR1 and CDR2 (germline): KGHSH, LQKENI. CDR3 loop: CASSPKTSGGETQYF. The CDR3 region has the DNA TGTGCCAGCTCACCAAAGACTAGCGGGGGTGAGACCCAGTACTTC.

This clonotype was found many times. The V gene is TRBV29-1, the J gene TRBJ1-5, with unresolved D. Trimming pared 4 bases from V and 3 bases from J, leaving 10 bases between. Germline values: CDR1 SQVTM, CDR2 ANQGSEA. The CDR3 totals 13 residues. CDR3 sequence reads: CSVAAGHNQPQHF. The CDR3 DNA reads as TGCAGCGTTGCCGCAGGTCACAATCAGCCCCAGCATTTT.

This clonotype was observed many times. The chain has TRBV28 and TRBJ2-3; D not certain. Trimming removed 5 bases at V and 0 bases at J, with 15 bases between. The CDR3 spans 16 residues. The V gene's germline CDR1 is MDHEN and CDR2 SYDVKM. CDR3 residues: CASSPDRWISTDTQYF. CDR3 DNA: TGTGCCAGCAGTCCCGACCGATGGATAAGCACAGATACGCAGTATTTT. Variable domain in full (rest from reference TRBV28 and TRBJ2-3): DVKVTQSSRYLVKRTGEKVFLECVQDMDHENMFWYRQDPGLGLRLIYFSYDVKMKEKGDIPEGYSVSREKKERFSLILESASTNQTSMYLCASSPDRWISTDTQYFGPGTRLTVL.

The rearrangement uses TRBV7-3 and TRBJ2-1; D not resolved. The germline V gene has CDR1 SGHTA and CDR2 FQGTGA. V shed 1 base and J shed 6 bases, with 10 bases lying between them. The CDR3 runs 14 residues. The CDR3 sequence is CASSLNPNGNEQFF. CDR3 DNA: TGTGCCAGCAGCTTAAACCCAAACGGCAATGAGCAGTTCTTC.

There are a few counts of this clonotype. The chain recombines TRBV12-3 or TRBV12-4 with TRBJ2-1; TRBD2 matches 15 bases. The CDR3 is 18 amino acids. The ends lost 3 bases at V and 7 bases at J; junction bases unmatched: 10. The chain's CDR3 is CASSFRPGLAGGRNEQFF. CDR3 nucleotides: TGTGCCAGCAGTTTTAGGCCGGGACTAGCGGGAGGTCGAAATGAGCAGTTCTTC.

This clonotype was recorded many times. V is TRBV7-2 and J is TRBJ2-1; D perhaps matches TRBD1 (6 bases). V lost 5 bases, J lost 8 bases, and 19 bases lay in between. The CDR3 is made up of 15 amino acids. Germline lookup yields CDR1 SGHTA and CDR2 FQGNSA. The CDR3 nucleotides read TGTGCCAGCAGCCCGATAGCGCCAAGGACAGATGAGCAGTTCTTC. Translated, it gives CASSPIAPRTDEQFF.

This clonotype was detected ten times or more. This chain links TRBV18 with TRBJ1-2; 10 positions agree with TRBD1. The CDR3 contains 17 residues. Germline V lookup: CDR1 KGHSH, CDR2 LQKENI. V dropped 3 bases and J dropped 4; count of bases not matched to a gene: 11. The CDR3 protein is CASSPGTGAFSAYGYTF. The CDR3 bases are TGTGCCAGCTCACCCGGGACAGGGGCGTTCTCTGCCTATGGCTACACCTTC. Combining the CDR3 with reference TRBV18 and TRBJ1-2 gives the whole variable domain NAGVMQNPRHLVRRRGQEARLRCSPMKGHSHVYWYRQLPEEGLKFMVYLQKENIIDESGMPKERFSAEFPKEGPSILRIQQVVRGDSAAYFCASSPGTGAFSAYGYTFGSGTRLTVV.

This clonotype was detected ten times or more. This sequence joins TRBV2 and TRBJ2-5; D call uncertain. CDR1 is SNHLY and CDR2 is FYNNEI in the germline V gene. The CDR3 has 10 amino acids. The chain's CDR3 is CALRRETQYF. The CDR3 nucleotides are TGTGCTCTACGGCGGGAGACCCAGTACTTC. Drawing the rest from reference TRBV2 and TRBJ2-5, the complete variable domain is EPEVTQTPSHQVTQMGQEVILRCVPISNHLYFYWYRQILGQKVEFLVSFYNNEISEKSEIFDDQFSVERPDGSNFTLKIRSTKLEDSAMYFCALRRETQYFGPGTRLLVL.

This clonotype was seen a few times. An end of the junction does not agree with germline; a read error may underlie this. This rearrangement joins TRBV12-5 to TRBJ2-2; no definite D call. This CDR3 contains 16 residues. CDR1 LGHNT and CDR2 FRNRAP come from the germline V gene. The CDR3 loop reads CASGLVQTSRTGELFF. The CDR3, as DNA: TGTGCTAGTGGTCTGGTACAGACATCGCGCACCGGGGAGCTGTTTTTT.